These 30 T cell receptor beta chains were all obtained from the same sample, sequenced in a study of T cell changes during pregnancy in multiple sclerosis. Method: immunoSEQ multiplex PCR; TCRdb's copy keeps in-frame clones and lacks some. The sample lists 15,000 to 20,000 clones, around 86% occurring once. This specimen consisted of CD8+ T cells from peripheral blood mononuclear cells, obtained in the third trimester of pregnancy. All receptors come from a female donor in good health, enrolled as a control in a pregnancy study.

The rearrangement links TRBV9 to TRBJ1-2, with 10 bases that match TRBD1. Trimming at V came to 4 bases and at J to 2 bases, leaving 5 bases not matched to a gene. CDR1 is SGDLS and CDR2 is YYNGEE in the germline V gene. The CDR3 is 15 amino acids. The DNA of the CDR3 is TGTGCCAGCAGCCCTCCGGGACAGGGGAACTATGGCTACACCTTC. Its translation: CASSPPGQGNYGYTF.

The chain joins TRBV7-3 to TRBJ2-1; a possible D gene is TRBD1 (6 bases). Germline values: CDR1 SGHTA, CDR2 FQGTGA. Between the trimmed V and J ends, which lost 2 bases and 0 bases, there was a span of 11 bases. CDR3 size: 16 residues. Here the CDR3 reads CASSLQGPHSYNEQFF. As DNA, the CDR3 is TGTGCCAGCAGCTTACAGGGGCCTCACTCCTACAATGAGCAGTTCTTC.

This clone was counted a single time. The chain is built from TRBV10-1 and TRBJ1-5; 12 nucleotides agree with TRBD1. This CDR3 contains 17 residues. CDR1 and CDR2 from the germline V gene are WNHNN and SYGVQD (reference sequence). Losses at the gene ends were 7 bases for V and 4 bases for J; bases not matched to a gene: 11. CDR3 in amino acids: CASIPRGDRGRNQPQHF. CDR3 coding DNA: TGCGCCAGCATCCCACGGGGGGACAGGGGGCGAAATCAGCCCCAGCATTTT.

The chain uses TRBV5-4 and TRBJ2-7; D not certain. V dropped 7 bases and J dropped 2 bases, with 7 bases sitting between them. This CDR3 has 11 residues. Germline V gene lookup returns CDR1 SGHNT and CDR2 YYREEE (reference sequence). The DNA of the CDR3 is TGTGCCAGCGGAGACGCCTACGAGCAGTACTTC. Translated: CASGDAYEQYF. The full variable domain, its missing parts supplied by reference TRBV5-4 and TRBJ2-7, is ETGVTQSPTHLIKTRGQQVTLRCSSQSGHNTVSWYQQALGQGPQFIFQYYREEENGRGNFPPRFSGLQFPNYSSELNVNALELDDSALYLCASGDAYEQYFGPGTRLTVT.

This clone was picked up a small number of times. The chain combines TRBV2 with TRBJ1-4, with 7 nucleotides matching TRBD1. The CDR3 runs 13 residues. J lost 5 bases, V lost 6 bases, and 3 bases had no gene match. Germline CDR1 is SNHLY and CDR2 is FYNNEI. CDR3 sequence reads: CASRGGQNEKLFF. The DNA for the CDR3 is TGTGCCAGCAGAGGGGGACAGAATGAAAAACTGTTTTTT.

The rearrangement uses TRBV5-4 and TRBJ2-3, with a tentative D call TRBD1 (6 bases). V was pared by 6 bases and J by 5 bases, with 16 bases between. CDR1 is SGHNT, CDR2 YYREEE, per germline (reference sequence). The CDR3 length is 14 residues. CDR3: CASNFRTAQDTQYF. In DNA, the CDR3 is TGTGCCAGCAACTTTAGGACAGCACAAGATACGCAGTATTTT.

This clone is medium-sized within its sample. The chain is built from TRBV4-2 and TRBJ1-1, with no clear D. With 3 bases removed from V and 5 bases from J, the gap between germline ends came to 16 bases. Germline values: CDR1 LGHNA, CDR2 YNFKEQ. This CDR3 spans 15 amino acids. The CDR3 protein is CASSQVLRLATEAFF. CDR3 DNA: TGTGCCAGCAGCCAGGTGCTGCGGCTGGCGACTGAAGCTTTCTTT.

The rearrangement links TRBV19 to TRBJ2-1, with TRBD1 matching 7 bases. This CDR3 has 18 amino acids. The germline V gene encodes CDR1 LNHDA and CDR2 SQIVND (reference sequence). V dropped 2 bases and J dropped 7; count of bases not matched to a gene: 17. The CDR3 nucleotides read TGTGCCAGTAGTATACAATTAAGAGGGACAGCGAAGGGTAATGAGCAGTTCTTC. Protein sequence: CASSIQLRGTAKGNEQFF. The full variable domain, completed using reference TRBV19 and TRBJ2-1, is DGGITQSPKYLFRKEGQNVTLSCEQNLNHDAMYWYRQDPGQGLRLIYYSQIVNDFQKGDIAEGYSVSREKKESFPLTVTSAQKNPTAFYLCASSIQLRGTAKGNEQFFGPGTRLTVL.

CDR3 protein: CASSPPVDVYEQYF. The CDR3 region has the DNA TGTGCCAGCTCACCACCGGTAGATGTGTACGAGCAGTACTTC. The gene calls are TRBV18 and TRBJ2-5; no reliable D call. The DNA matches TRBJ2-7 better at its end, which makes the J call doubtful. The CDR3 has 14 residues. Per the germline V gene, CDR1 is KGHSH and CDR2 is LQKENI.

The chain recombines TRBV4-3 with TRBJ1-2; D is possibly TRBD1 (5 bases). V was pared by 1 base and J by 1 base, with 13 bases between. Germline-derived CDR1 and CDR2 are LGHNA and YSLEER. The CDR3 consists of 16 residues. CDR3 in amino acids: CASSQAQGWNNYGYTF. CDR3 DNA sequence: TGCGCCAGCAGCCAAGCGCAGGGATGGAATAACTATGGCTACACCTTC.

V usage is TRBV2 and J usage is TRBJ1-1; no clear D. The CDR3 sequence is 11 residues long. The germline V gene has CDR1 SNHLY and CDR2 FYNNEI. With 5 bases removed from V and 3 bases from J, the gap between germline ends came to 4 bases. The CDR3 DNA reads TGTGCCAGCAGTTCTTACACTGAAGCTTTCTTT. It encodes CASSSYTEAFF.

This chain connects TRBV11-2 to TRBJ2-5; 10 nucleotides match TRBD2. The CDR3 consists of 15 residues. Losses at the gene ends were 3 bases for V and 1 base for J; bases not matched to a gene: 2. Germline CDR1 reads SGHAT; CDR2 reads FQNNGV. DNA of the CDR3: TGTGCCAGCAGCTTTGTAGCGGGGGGCCAAGAGACCCAGTACTTC. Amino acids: CASSFVAGGQETQYF.

The CDR3 bases are TGTGCCAGCAGCTTGGGCCATCCCGGTTCCGGAAACACCATATATTTT. Amino acid sequence: CASSLGHPGSGNTIYF. The V gene is TRBV7-6, the J gene TRBJ1-3; D not certain. Between the trimmed V and J ends, which lost 3 bases and 4 bases, there was a span of 16 bases. The CDR3 runs to 16 residues. Per the germline V gene, CDR1 is SGHVS and CDR2 is FNYEAQ.

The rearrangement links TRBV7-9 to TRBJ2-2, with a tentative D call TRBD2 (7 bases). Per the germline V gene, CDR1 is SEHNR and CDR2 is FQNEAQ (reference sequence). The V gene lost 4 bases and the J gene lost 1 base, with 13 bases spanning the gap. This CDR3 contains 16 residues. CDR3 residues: CASSWGGGLNTGELFF. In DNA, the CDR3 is TGTGCCAGCAGCTGGGGCGGGGGCCTGAACACCGGGGAGCTGTTTTTT.

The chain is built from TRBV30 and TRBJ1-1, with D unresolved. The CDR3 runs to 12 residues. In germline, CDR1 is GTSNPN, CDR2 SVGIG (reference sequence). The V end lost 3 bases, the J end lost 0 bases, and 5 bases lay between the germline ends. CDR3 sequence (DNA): TGTGCCTGGAGCGGTCTGAACACTGAAGCTTTCTTT. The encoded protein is CAWSGLNTEAFF. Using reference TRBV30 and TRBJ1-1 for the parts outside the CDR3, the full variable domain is SQTIHQWPATLVQPVGSPLSLECTVEGTSNPNLYWYRQAAGRGLQLLFYSVGIGQISSEVPQNLSASRPQDRQFILSSKKLLLSDSGFYLCAWSGLNTEAFFGQGTRLTVV.

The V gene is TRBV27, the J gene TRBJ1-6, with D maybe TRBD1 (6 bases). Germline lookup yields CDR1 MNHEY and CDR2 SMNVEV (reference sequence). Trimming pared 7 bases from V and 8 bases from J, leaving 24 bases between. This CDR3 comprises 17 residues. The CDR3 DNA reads TGTGCCAGCACCTCAATTGGGGGCCAGGGGCGTTATTCACCCCTCCACTTT. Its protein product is CASTSIGGQGRYSPLHF.

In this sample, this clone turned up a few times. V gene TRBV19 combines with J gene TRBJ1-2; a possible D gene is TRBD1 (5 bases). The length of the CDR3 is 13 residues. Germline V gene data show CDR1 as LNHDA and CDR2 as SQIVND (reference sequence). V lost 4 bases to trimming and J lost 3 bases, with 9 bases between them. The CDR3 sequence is CASSSGTDYGYTF. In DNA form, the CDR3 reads TGTGCCAGTAGTAGCGGGACGGACTATGGCTACACCTTC.

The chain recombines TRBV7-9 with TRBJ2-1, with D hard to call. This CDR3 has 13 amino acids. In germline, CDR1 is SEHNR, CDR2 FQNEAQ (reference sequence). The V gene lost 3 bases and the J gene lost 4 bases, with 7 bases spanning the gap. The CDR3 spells CASSLRQYNEQFF. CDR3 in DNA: TGTGCCAGCAGCTTGAGACAATACAATGAGCAGTTCTTC.

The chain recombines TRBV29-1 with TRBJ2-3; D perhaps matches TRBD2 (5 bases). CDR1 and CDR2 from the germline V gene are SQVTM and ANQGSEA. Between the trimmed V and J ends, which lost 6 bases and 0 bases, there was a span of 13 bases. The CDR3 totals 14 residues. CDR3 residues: CSVHPGISTDTQYF. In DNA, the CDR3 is TGCAGCGTACACCCCGGGATCAGCACAGATACGCAGTATTTT.

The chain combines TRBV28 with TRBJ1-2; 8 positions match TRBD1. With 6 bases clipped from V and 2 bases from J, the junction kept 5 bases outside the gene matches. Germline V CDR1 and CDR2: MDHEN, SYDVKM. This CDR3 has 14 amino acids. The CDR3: CASSLRDRNYGYTF. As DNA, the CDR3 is TGTGCCAGCAGCCTCAGGGACAGGAACTATGGCTACACCTTC.

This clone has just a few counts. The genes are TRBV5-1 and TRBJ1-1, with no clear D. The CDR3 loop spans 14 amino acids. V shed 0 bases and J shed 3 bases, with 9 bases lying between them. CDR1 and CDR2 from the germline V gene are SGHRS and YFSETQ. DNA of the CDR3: TGCGCCAGCAGCTTGGACGGAGCCTACACTGAAGCTTTCTTT. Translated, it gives CASSLDGAYTEAFF. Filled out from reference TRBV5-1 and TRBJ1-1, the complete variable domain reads KAGVTQTPRYLIKTRGQQVTLSCSPISGHRSVSWYQQTPGQGLQFLFEYFSETQRNKGNFPGRFSGRQFSNSRSEMNVSTLELGDSALYLCASSLDGAYTEAFFGQGTRLTVV.

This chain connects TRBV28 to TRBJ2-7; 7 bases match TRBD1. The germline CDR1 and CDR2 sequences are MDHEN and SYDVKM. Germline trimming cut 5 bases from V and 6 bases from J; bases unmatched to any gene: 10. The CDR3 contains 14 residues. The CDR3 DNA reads TGTGCCAGCAGTATATACGACAGGGCAAGCGAGCAGTACTTC. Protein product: CASSIYDRASEQYF.

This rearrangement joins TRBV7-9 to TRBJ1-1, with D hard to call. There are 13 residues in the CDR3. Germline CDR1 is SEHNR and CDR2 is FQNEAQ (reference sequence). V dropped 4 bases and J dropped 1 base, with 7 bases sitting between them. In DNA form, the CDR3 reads TGTGCCAGCAGCTCACCGGGGAACACTGAAGCTTTCTTT. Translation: CASSSPGNTEAFF.

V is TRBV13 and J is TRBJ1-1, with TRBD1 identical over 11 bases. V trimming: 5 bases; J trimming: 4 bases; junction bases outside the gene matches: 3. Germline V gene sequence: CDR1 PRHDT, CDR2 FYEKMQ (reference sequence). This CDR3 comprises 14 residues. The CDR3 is CASSEGQGGTEAFF. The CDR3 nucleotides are TGTGCCAGCAGCGAGGGACAGGGGGGCACTGAAGCTTTCTTT.

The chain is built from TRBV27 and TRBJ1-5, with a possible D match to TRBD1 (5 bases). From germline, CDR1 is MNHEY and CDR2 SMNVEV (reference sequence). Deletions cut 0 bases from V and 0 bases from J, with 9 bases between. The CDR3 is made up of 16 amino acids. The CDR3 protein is CASSLSGGYSNQPQHF. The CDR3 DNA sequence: TGTGCCAGCAGTTTATCGGGGGGTTATAGCAATCAGCCCCAGCATTTT.

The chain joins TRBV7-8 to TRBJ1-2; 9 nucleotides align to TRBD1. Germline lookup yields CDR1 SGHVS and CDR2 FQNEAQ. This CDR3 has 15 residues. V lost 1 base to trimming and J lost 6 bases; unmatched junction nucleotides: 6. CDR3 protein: CASSLGGQGSNGYTF. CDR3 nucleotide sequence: TGTGCCAGCAGCTTAGGGGGACAGGGCTCGAATGGCTACACCTTC. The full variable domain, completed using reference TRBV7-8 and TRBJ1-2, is GAGVSQSPRYKVAKRGQDVALRCDPISGHVSLFWYQQALGQGPEFLTYFQNEAQLDKSGLPSDRFFAERPEGSVSTLKIQRTQQEDSAVYLCASSLGGQGSNGYTFGSGTRLTVV.

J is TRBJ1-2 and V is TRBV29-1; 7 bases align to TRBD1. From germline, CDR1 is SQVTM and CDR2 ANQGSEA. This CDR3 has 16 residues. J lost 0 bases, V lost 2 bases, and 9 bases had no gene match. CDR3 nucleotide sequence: TGCAGCGTTGAAAAGGGGGCCCCTCTAGCTAACTATGGCTACACCTTC. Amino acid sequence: CSVEKGAPLANYGYTF.

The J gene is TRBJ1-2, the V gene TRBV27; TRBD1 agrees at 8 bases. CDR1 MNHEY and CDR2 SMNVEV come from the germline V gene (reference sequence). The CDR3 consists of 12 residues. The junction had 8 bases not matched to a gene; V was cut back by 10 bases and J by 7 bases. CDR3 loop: CATTTGVGGYTF. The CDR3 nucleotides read TGTGCCACCACGACAGGGGTGGGTGGCTACACCTTC.

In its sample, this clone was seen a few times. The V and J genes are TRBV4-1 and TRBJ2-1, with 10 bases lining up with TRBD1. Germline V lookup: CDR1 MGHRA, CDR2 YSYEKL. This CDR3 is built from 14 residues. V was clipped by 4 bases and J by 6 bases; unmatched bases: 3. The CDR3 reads CASSLRTGGNEQFF. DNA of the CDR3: TGCGCCAGCAGCCTACGGACAGGGGGCAATGAGCAGTTCTTC.

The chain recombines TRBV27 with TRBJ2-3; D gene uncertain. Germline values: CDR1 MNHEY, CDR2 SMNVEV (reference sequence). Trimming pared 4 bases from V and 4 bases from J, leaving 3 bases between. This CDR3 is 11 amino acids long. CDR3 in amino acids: CASSSSDTQYF. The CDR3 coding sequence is TGTGCCAGCAGTTCTTCAGATACGCAGTATTTT.